This is a list of T cell receptor beta chains from one sample in a study of OX40 agonist ivuxolimab in advanced cancers. Measured with immunoSEQ multiplex PCR; TCRdb has only the in-frame clones, and not every one. This repertoire shows 65,000 to 85,000 clones, over 75% found once; its top ten account for 6.5% to 8.5%. Sequencing was performed on CD4+ or CD8+ T cells sorted from blood, taken in a trial of the OX40 agonist ivuxolimab. These receptors all stem from an adult with an advanced solid tumor such as melanoma, head and neck, liver or kidney cancer. The CDR3 runs from the conserved cysteine through the conserved F or W. Clone size is stated in some rows and not others, as once, few, many or a class when expanded.

TRBV6-4	NA	TRBJ2-3	CASSDSWADTQYF
TRBV5-8	NA	TRBJ1-1	CASSLDLLNTEAFF
TRBV7-9	once	TRBJ1-4	CASSSGTWREKLFF
TRBV28	NA	TRBJ2-7	CASSPTGTGVYEQYF
TRBV5-6	NA	TRBJ1-5	CASSLRGGGTASNQPQHF
TRBV5-6	NA	TRBJ1-5	CASRLWGEYNQPQHF
TRBV7-9	NA	TRBJ1-5	CASSLGRGGRQPQHF
TRBV7-9	NA	TRBJ1-5	CASSLALGGQNQPQHF
TRBV5-4	NA	TRBJ1-6	CASSSPPSPLHF
TRBV6-6	NA	TRBJ2-5	CASSYSIARGQETQYF
TRBV20-1	few	TRBJ1-2	CSVKDGYGYTF
TRBV7-3	NA	TRBJ2-1	CASSSGPSLNEQFF
TRBV6-6	NA	TRBJ1-1	CASSYEGASIYTEAFF
TRBV7-2	NA	TRBJ1-3	CASSFTAGVSGNTIYF
TRBV6-5	NA	TRBJ1-2	CASSSRTGRYGYTF
TRBV10-3	NA	TRBJ1-2	CAISESGGVYGYTF
TRBV6-1	NA	TRBJ2-7	CASSEREWGLAYEQYF
TRBV11-2	NA	TRBJ2-7	CASSRSGQGVLVNEQYF
TRBV15	NA	TRBJ1-4	CATSRRYGGAGDEKLFF
TRBV19	NA	TRBJ1-5	CASSIGGGWGQPQHF
TRBV10-3	NA	TRBJ2-2	CAISRTGDTNTGELFF
TRBV7-3	NA	TRBJ2-5	CASSPTGLQETQYF